The rows below give T cell receptor beta chains drawn from one sample of a study of blood T cell repertoires in COVID-19. Some clones are missing from TCRdb's copy, which holds only in-frame ones; the method was immunoSEQ multiplex PCR. This sample yields about 200,000 clones, of which roughly 85% are seen a single time; around 4.9% belongs to the top ten. Sequences were obtained from peripheral blood. The receptors here all came from a woman of 80 years or more with acute or convalescent COVID-19. The CDR3 runs from the conserved cysteine through the conserved F or W. A D gene is named only where the DNA matches it firmly. The size field is filled for only some rows; it gives once, few, many or a size class.

TRBJ2-7 | TRBD2 | . | TRBV12-3/TRBV12-4 | CASSFGTSEAQYF | TGTGCCAGCAGTTTTGGGACTAGCGAGGCGCAGTACTTC
TRBJ1-2 | TRBD1 | . | TRBV4-3 | CASSQETGTYGYTF | TGCGCCAGCAGCCAAGAGACAGGGACCTATGGCTACACCTTC
TRBJ2-7 | . | . | TRBV29-1 | CSGGRDTYEQYF | TGCAGCGGGGGACGCGATACCTACGAGCAGTACTTC
TRBJ2-5 | TRBD2 | . | TRBV5-1 | CASSLQRDPSGETQYF | TGCGCCAGCAGCTTACAGCGGGACCCTTCGGGGGAGACCCAGTACTTC
TRBJ1-6 | TRBD1 | . | TRBV9 | CASSVGQGGFGNSPLHF | TGTGCCAGCAGCGTAGGACAGGGGGGTTTCGGGAATTCACCCCTCCACTTT
TRBJ1-4 | . | . | TRBV3-1/TRBV3-2 | CASSQGSSKGEKLFF | TGTGCCAGCAGCCAGGGGTCCTCGAAGGGGGAAAAACTGTTTTTT
TRBJ2-3 | TRBD1 | once | TRBV5-1 | CASSRTGTGGESRTDTQYF | TGCGCCAGCAGCAGAACCGGGACAGGGGGCGAGTCTAGGACAGATACGCAGTATTTT
TRBJ2-1 | . | few | TRBV18 | CASSNGQIILNEQFF | TGTGCCAGCTCAAATGGACAGATCATCCTCAATGAGCAGTTCTTC
TRBJ2-2 | TRBD2 | . | TRBV20-1 | CSASGSGGLTGELFF | TGCAGTGCTAGTGGGTCGGGAGGACTGACCGGGGAGCTGTTTTTT
TRBJ1-2 | . | . | TRBV29-1 | CSIYRDYGYTF | TGCAGCATTTACAGGGACTATGGCTACACCTTC
TRBJ2-1 | TRBD1 | . | TRBV2 | CASSIRTGDNEQFF | TGTGCCAGCAGTATTAGGACAGGGGACAATGAGCAGTTCTTC
TRBJ1-1 | TRBD1 | once | TRBV2 | CASRYRGSTEAFF | TGTGCCAGCAGGTACAGGGGGAGCACTGAAGCTTTCTTT
TRBJ2-1 | TRBD2 | . | TRBV7-7 | CASSLQGTSGGTGEQFF | TGTGCTAGCAGCTTACAAGGGACTAGCGGGGGTACCGGTGAGCAGTTCTTC
TRBJ1-2 | . | . | TRBV9 | CASSPGIDEINGYTF | TGTGCCAGCAGCCCAGGAATAGATGAGATTAATGGCTACACCTTC
TRBJ2-2 | TRBD1 | . | TRBV14 | CASSHWTGNTGELFF | TGTGCCAGCAGCCATTGGACAGGGAATACCGGGGAGCTGTTTTTT
TRBJ1-5 | TRBD1 | . | TRBV27 | CASSLTDRGPPEPQHF | TGTGCCAGCAGTTTAACGGACAGGGGGCCCCCTGAGCCCCAGCATTTT
TRBJ2-1 | TRBD2 | . | TRBV7-3 | CASSSLRGLAIDEQFF | TGTGCCAGCAGCTCCCTGAGGGGACTAGCTATTGATGAGCAGTTCTTC
TRBJ1-3 | . | . | TRBV3-1/TRBV3-2 | CASSLQRNTIYF | TGTGCCAGCAGCCTCCAGAGAAACACCATATATTTT
TRBJ1-6 | TRBD1 | . | TRBV30 | CAWTGDRGEPLHF | TGTGCCTGGACCGGGGACAGGGGGGAACCCCTCCACTTT
TRBJ1-1 | . | . | TRBV27 | CASRGIDRNTEAFF | TGTGCCAGCAGGGGAATAGACAGGAACACTGAAGCTTTCTTT
TRBJ2-3 | . | . | TRBV2 | CASGEGPKDTQYF | TGTGCCAGCGGAGAGGGCCCTAAAGATACGCAGTATTTT
TRBJ2-1 | . | . | TRBV18 | CASSYSNQLNEQFF | TGTGCCAGCTCGTACTCAAATCAACTCAATGAGCAGTTCTTC
TRBJ2-3 | TRBD2 | . | TRBV11-3 | CASSKGLAGTTDTQYF | TGTGCCAGCAGCAAGGGACTAGCGGGAACTACAGATACGCAGTATTTT
TRBJ2-1 | TRBD2 | . | TRBV5-1 | CASSLAPGGGGEQFF | TGCGCCAGCAGCTTGGCCCCGGGAGGGGGGGGTGAGCAGTTCTTC
TRBJ2-5 | TRBD2 | . | TRBV6-1 | CASSDLSGGSETQYF | TGTGCCAGCAGTGACCTGTCCGGGGGGTCAGAGACCCAGTACTTC
TRBJ1-1 | . | . | TRBV6-6 | CASSYSFSDTEAFF | TGTGCCAGCAGTTACTCTTTTTCTGACACTGAAGCTTTCTTT
TRBJ2-1 | . | . | TRBV2 | CASKPSVYNEQFF | TGTGCCAGCAAACCTAGCGTTTACAATGAGCAGTTCTTC
TRBJ1-5 | TRBD1 | . | TRBV19 | CASSPTGGGNQPQHF | TGTGCCAGTAGTCCAACAGGGGGTGGCAATCAGCCCCAGCATTTT
TRBJ2-7 | TRBD2 | . | TRBV28 | CASSPPNSGRRAEQYF | TGTGCCAGCAGCCCCCCAAATAGCGGGAGACGAGCGGAGCAGTACTTC
TRBJ2-7 | . | few | TRBV6-2/TRBV6-3 | CASSSIIAALSYEQYF | TGTGCCAGCAGTTCAATTATAGCGGCTCTCTCCTACGAGCAGTACTTC
TRBJ2-3 | . | . | TRBV29-1 | CSVEEVSSGTDTQYF | TGCAGCGTTGAAGAGGTTAGCAGCGGCACAGATACGCAGTATTTT
TRBJ1-1 | TRBD1 | . | TRBV28 | CASSDRDRGITEAFF | TGTGCCAGCAGTGACCGGGACAGGGGAATTACTGAAGCTTTCTTT
TRBJ2-5 | . | . | TRBV29-1 | CSVAQGRETQYF | TGCAGCGTCGCACAGGGCCGGGAGACCCAGTACTTC
TRBJ2-3 | TRBD2 | . | TRBV15 | CATSGYAPGLVADTQYF | TGTGCCACCAGCGGATATGCACCGGGACTAGTAGCAGATACGCAGTATTTT
TRBJ1-5 | . | . | TRBV28 | CASSLSMQGWQPQHF | TGTGCCAGCAGTCTCAGTATGCAGGGCTGGCAGCCCCAGCATTTT
TRBJ2-3 | . | once | TRBV7-2 | CASSRGRDTQYF | TGTGCCAGCAGTCGCGGAAGGGATACGCAGTATTTT
TRBJ1-5 | . | once | TRBV7-2 | CASTQSQGQPQHF | TGTGCCAGCACCCAATCCCAGGGTCAGCCCCAGCATTTT
TRBJ1-2 | TRBD1 | . | TRBV10-2 | CASSEGGALYGYTF | TGCGCCAGCAGTGAAGGGGGCGCGTTATATGGCTACACCTTC
TRBJ2-3 | . | once | TRBV2 | CASRPLALTDTQYF | TGTGCCAGCAGGCCACTCGCCCTCACAGATACGCAGTATTTT
TRBJ1-2 | TRBD1 | . | TRBV7-2 | CASSLRGRGLGYTF | TGTGCCAGCAGCTTACGAGGCAGGGGGCTTGGCTACACCTTC
TRBJ2-5 | TRBD1 | . | TRBV18 | CASSPRTGPEETQYF | TGTGCCAGCTCACCCCGGACAGGGCCGGAGGAGACCCAGTACTTC
TRBJ1-1 | . | . | TRBV30 | CAWSTQVLPPERAFF | TGTGCCTGGAGCACACAAGTCCTCCCGCCGGAGAGAGCTTTCTTT
TRBJ1-2 | . | . | TRBV29-1 | CSVDEDSALYGYTF | TGCAGCGTTGACGAGGACAGCGCACTCTATGGCTACACCTTC
TRBJ2-3 | . | . | TRBV28 | CASSLRRGWTDTQYF | TGTGCCAGCAGTTTACGCAGGGGTTGGACAGATACGCAGTATTTT
TRBJ2-7 | . | . | TRBV7-6 | CASSVGHGSYEQYF | TGTGCCAGCAGCGTTGGACATGGCTCCTACGAGCAGTACTTC
TRBJ1-6 | TRBD1 | . | TRBV5-4 | CASSQGGGNSPLHF | TGTGCCAGCAGCCAGGGGGGAGGTAATTCACCCCTCCACTTT
TRBJ2-1 | . | . | TRBV3-1/TRBV3-2 | CASSQLSGGGRSYNEQFF | TGTGCCAGCAGCCAACTTTCTGGGGGCGGGAGATCCTACAATGAGCAGTTCTTC
TRBJ2-1 | TRBD2 | . | TRBV5-1 | CASSSRGTGTSVGAYNEQFF | TGCGCCAGCAGCTCTAGGGGAACAGGGACTAGCGTGGGGGCTTACAATGAGCAGTTCTTC
TRBJ2-5 | . | once | TRBV4-1 | CASSQDQGARGETQYF | TGCGCCAGCAGCCAAGATCAAGGGGCCAGAGGAGAGACCCAGTACTTC
TRBJ1-1 | TRBD1 | . | TRBV7-8 | CASSKDRGEAFF | TGTGCCAGCAGCAAGGACAGGGGTGAAGCTTTCTTT
TRBJ2-7 | TRBD2 | . | TRBV5-1 | CASSRTSGSSYEQYF | TGCGCCAGCAGCAGAACTAGCGGTAGCTCCTACGAGCAGTACTTC
TRBJ2-1 | . | . | TRBV11-3 | CASSLSAGTHEQFF | TGTGCCAGCAGCTTAAGCGCCGGAACCCATGAGCAGTTCTTC
TRBJ2-7 | TRBD2 | once | TRBV7-2 | CASSFGTSENEQYF | TGTGCCAGCAGCTTCGGGACTAGCGAAAACGAGCAGTACTTC
TRBJ2-7 | TRBD1 | . | TRBV15 | CATSRGQGVSYEQYF | TGTGCCACCAGCAGAGGACAGGGTGTCTCCTACGAGCAGTACTTC